This passage covers 16 T cell receptor beta chains from one sample sequenced in a study of molecular identifiers for immune sequencing clone quantification. One entry per CDR3 protein, called by TCRdb with MiXCR from the PCR reads. In the table there are over 600,000 distinct CDR3 sequences, 15% to 20% of which are singletons. The sequencing input was naive CD8+ T cells from blood, with Jurkat cell RNA spiked in. Subset meaning: FACS-sorted CD8+CD4-CCR7+CD45RA+ naive T cells. The receptors here all came from a human donor in good health. Some libraries in this study had Jurkat cell RNA spiked in.

Notes on this clonotype: A read error may be the cause here, since a much bigger clone is one base away. The missing conserved phenylalanine or tryptophan at the end of this CDR3 makes a read error likely. The genes are TRBV29-1 and TRBJ2-7; a weak D match, TRBD1 (6 bases). The germline V gene encodes CDR1 SQVTM and CDR2 ANQGSEA. CDR3 length: 13 amino acids. The germline V and J ends were trimmed by 5 bases and 2 bases, with 13 bases remaining between them. CDR3 DNA: TGCAGCGTTCCCGGGACACGACCCTACGAGCAGTACCTC. It encodes CSVPGTRPYEQYL.

Concerning this clonotype itself: A much larger clone is a single base away; this may be a read error. The chain joins TRBV6-5 to TRBJ2-1; D is tentatively TRBD1 or TRBD2 (6 bases each). From germline, CDR1 is MNHEY and CDR2 SVGAGI. The germline V and J ends were trimmed by 8 bases and 2 bases, with 22 bases remaining between them. The CDR3 consists of 17 residues. CDR3: CASGVREVRGPYNEQFF. CDR3 in DNA: TGTGCCAGCGGGGTCAGGGAGGTTCGGGGGCCCTACAATGAGCAGTTCTTC.

This clonotype was seen many times. The rearrangement uses TRBV27 and TRBJ1-1; 9 bases fit TRBD1. Trimming at V came to 5 bases and at J to 11 bases, leaving 9 bases not matched to a gene. Per the germline V gene, CDR1 is MNHEY and CDR2 is SMNVEV (reference sequence). CDR3 length equals 13 residues. CDR3 residues: CASSPDRGFGAFF. CDR3 nucleotides: TGTGCCAGCAGTCCTGACAGGGGGTTCGGTGCTTTCTTT.

The chain is built from TRBV6-6 and TRBJ2-3; 8 bases are shared with TRBD2. Trimming at V came to 6 bases and at J to 6 bases, leaving 23 bases not matched to a gene. The CDR3 is 19 residues long. Germline V lookup: CDR1 MNHNY, CDR2 SVGAGI (reference sequence). The CDR3 region has the DNA TGTGCCAGCAGCCCCTTCGGGGGGGCAGTTTTGGGAACTACGGATACGCAGTATTTT. As protein: CASSPFGGAVLGTTDTQYF.

With respect to this clonotype: A clone one base away is much larger, so this may be a read error. The V call is TRBV6-5, the J call TRBJ1-1; D is undetermined. Germline CDR1 and CDR2: MNHEY and SVGAGI. This CDR3 is built from 14 residues. Trimming left V 0 bases short and J 10 bases short, with 15 bases between. The CDR3 DNA is TGTGCCAGCAGTTACTCGAATGCACCGATTGGAGCTTTCTTT. It is translated as CASSYSNAPIGAFF.

Points on this clonotype: A single base separates this from a much larger clone, so it may be a read error. The gene calls are TRBV19 and TRBJ1-1; D gene unclear. V lost 5 bases, J lost 1 base, and 5 bases lay in between. The germline gives CDR1 LNHDA, CDR2 SQIVND (reference sequence). This CDR3 region has 12 residues. In nucleotides, the CDR3 is TGTGCCAGTAGTGTTCGGAACACTGAAGCTTTCTTT. Residues: CASSVRNTEAFF.

The chain is built from TRBV6-2 or TRBV6-3 and TRBJ2-5, with D perhaps TRBD1 (5 bases). CDR1 is MNHEY, CDR2 SVGEGT, per germline. Trimming took 4 bases from V and 5 from J, leaving 17 bases between them. The CDR3 runs to 15 residues. DNA of the CDR3: TGTGCCAGCAGTTTCACAGGACGATCACGGGAGACCCAGTACTTC. Amino acid sequence: CASSFTGRSRETQYF.

This clonotype was recorded many times. The V and J genes are TRBV20-1 and TRBJ2-1; maybe TRBD2 (5 bases). The germline V and J ends were trimmed by 0 bases and 8 bases, with 20 bases remaining between them. From germline, CDR1 is DFQATT and CDR2 SNEGSKA (reference sequence). The CDR3 runs 16 residues. CDR3 nucleotide sequence: TGCAGTGCTAGAGATGAGACGGGGATCCCGCACGATGAGCAGTTCTTC. Translating it yields CSARDETGIPHDEQFF.

Ten or more counts support this clonotype. J is TRBJ1-5 and V is TRBV27, with D tentatively TRBD1 (6 bases). CDR1 and CDR2 from the germline V gene are MNHEY and SMNVEV (reference sequence). V dropped 5 bases and J dropped 3 bases, with 11 bases sitting between them. The CDR3 totals 14 residues. This CDR3 reads CASSPTGYNQPQHF. CDR3 nucleotide sequence: TGTGCCAGCAGTCCGACAGGTTACAATCAGCCCCAGCATTTT.

This clonotype was picked up many times. The chain employs TRBV20-1 and TRBJ2-3, with 8 bases fitting TRBD2. In germline, CDR1 is DFQATT, CDR2 SNEGSKA (reference sequence). This CDR3 is 13 amino acids long. Trimming at V came to 3 bases and at J to 6 bases, leaving 5 bases not matched to a gene. The CDR3, as DNA: TGCAGTGCTAGGCCGGGAGGGCAGGATACGCAGTATTTT. The encoded protein is CSARPGGQDTQYF.

This clonotype was seen at least ten times. The chain is built from TRBV20-1 and TRBJ2-7; maybe TRBD2 (5 bases). The CDR3 covers 11 residues. V was clipped by 6 bases and J by 4 bases, with 10 bases between them. In germline, CDR1 is DFQATT, CDR2 SNEGSKA (reference sequence). In nucleotides, the CDR3 is TGCAGTGCGAAGGAGGCTTACGAGCAGTACTTC. Its protein product is CSAKEAYEQYF.

A word on this clonotype: Being one base from a much bigger clone, this may be a read error. This chain joins TRBV4-1 and TRBJ2-7; D uncertain. This CDR3 is built from 14 residues. Per the germline V gene, CDR1 is MGHRA and CDR2 is YSYEKL. The CDR3, as DNA: TGCGCCAGCAGCCAAGGGGAACTTAACTACGATCAGTACTTC. Its translation is CASSQGELNYDQYF.

This clonotype was counted ten times or more. The chain links TRBV4-1 to TRBJ2-2, with D perhaps given as TRBD1 or TRBD2 (7 bases each). V was pared by 5 bases and J by 5 bases, with 24 bases between. The CDR3 runs 18 residues. Germline CDR1 and CDR2: MGHRA and YSYEKL. The CDR3 reads CASSDTIQGGAWTGELFF. CDR3 DNA sequence: TGCGCCAGCAGCGATACTATTCAGGGGGGGGCGTGGACCGGGGAGCTGTTTTTT.

This clonotype has a count of ten or more. The CDR3 spells CASSVASDAPQYF. The CDR3 coding sequence is TGTGCCAGCAGCGTAGCAAGCGACGCCCCACAGTACTTC. This sequence joins TRBV9 and TRBJ2-4; no clear D gene. The ends were cut back, 0 bases at V and 13 bases at J, with 14 bases in the middle. This CDR3 region has 13 residues. CDR1 SGDLS and CDR2 YYNGEE come from the germline V gene.

This clonotype was counted at least ten times. The chain is built from TRBV12-3 or TRBV12-4 and TRBJ2-7; D gene ambiguous. V lost 1 base to trimming and J lost 7 bases, with 17 bases between them. The CDR3 consists of 15 residues. The CDR3 DNA follows: TGTGCCAGCAGTTTAGGACGGCGGCACTTTGAAGAGCAGTACTTC. Translating it yields CASSLGRRHFEEQYF.

This clonotype was seen many times. The chain combines TRBV4-3 with TRBJ2-7; tentatively, D is TRBD2 (6 bases). Trimming shortened V by 4 bases and J by 6 bases, and 22 bases separated the two germline ends. The CDR3 spans 16 residues. Germline CDR1 and CDR2: LGHNA and YSLEER. The CDR3 nucleotides read TGCGCCAGCAGCCCGTCGCGGGGCGGATCAGGGAGCGAGCAGTACTTC. Translating it yields CASSPSRGGSGSEQYF.